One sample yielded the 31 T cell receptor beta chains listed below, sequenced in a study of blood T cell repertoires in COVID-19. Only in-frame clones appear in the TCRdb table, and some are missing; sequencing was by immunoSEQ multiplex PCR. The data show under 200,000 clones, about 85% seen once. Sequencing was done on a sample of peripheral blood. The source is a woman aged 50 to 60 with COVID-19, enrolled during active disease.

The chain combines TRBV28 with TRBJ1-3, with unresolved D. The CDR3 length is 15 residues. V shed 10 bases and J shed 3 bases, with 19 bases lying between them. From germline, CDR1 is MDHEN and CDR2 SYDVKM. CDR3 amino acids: CATLYRGNYGNTIYF. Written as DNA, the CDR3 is TGTGCCACCTTATATCGGGGAAACTATGGAAACACCATATATTTT. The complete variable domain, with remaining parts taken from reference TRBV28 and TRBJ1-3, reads DVKVTQSSRYLVKRTGEKVFLECVQDMDHENMFWYRQDPGLGLRLIYFSYDVKMKEKGDIPEGYSVSREKKERFSLILESASTNQTSMYLCATLYRGNYGNTIYFGEGSWLTVV.

CDR3 bases: TGTGCCAGCAGCCCGGGACAGGGCCCCTACGAGCAGTACTTC. Its translation is CASSPGQGPYEQYF. V and J are TRBV7-9 and TRBJ2-7, with 9 bases lining up with TRBD1. The V gene end was trimmed by 5 bases and the J gene end by 2 bases; junction bases not matched to a gene: 4. Germline V CDR1 and CDR2: SEHNR, FQNEAQ (reference sequence). The CDR3 contains 14 residues.

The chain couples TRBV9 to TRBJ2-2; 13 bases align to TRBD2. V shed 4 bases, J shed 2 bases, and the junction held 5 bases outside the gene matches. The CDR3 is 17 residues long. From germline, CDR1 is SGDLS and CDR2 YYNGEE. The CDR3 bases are TGTGCCAGCAGCCTTGGACTAGCGGGGGCAAACACCGGGGAGCTGTTTTTT. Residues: CASSLGLAGANTGELFF.

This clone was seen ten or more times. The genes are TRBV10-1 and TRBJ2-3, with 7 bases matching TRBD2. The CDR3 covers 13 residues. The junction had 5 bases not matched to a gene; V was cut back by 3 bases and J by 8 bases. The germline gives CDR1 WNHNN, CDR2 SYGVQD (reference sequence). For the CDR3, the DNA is TGCGCCAGCAGTGACGGCAGGGAGGGTACGCAGTATTTT. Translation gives CASSDGREGTQYF.

CDR3 bases: TGTGCCACCAGCAGAGATTGGAACAGGCCCACAGATACGCAGTATTTT. This codes for CATSRDWNRPTDTQYF. The J gene is TRBJ2-3, the V gene TRBV15; TRBD1 is a possible D gene (5 bases). Germline V gene data show CDR1 as LNHNV and CDR2 as YYDKDF (reference sequence). This CDR3 comprises 16 residues. V was shortened by 0 bases and J by 2 bases, with 12 bases between the two germline ends.

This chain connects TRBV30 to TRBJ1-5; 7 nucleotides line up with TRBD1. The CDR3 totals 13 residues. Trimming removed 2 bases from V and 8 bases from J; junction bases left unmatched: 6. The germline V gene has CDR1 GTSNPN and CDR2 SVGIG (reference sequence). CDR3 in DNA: TGTGCCTGGAGTTCGACAGGGAGAAAGCCCCAGCATTTT. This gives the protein CAWSSTGRKPQHF.

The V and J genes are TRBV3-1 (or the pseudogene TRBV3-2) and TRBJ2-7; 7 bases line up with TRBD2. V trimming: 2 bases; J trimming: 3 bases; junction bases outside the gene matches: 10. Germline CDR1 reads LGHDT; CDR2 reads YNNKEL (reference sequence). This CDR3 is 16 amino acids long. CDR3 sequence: CASSQSGGSGDYEQYF. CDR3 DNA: TGTGCCAGCAGCCAATCCGGTGGCAGCGGGGACTACGAGCAGTACTTC.

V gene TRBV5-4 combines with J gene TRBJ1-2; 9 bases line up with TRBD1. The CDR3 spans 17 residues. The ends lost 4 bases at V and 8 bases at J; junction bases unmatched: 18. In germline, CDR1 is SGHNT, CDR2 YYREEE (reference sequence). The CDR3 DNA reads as TGTGCCAGCAGCGACGGCCGGGACAGGGTATTCGTGGGGGGCTACACCTTC. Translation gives CASSDGRDRVFVGGYTF. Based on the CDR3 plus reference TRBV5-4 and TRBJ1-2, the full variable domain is ETGVTQSPTHLIKTRGQQVTLRCSSQSGHNTVSWYQQALGQGPQFIFQYYREEENGRGNFPPRFSGLQFPNYSSELNVNALELDDSALYLCASSDGRDRVFVGGYTFGSGTRLTVV.

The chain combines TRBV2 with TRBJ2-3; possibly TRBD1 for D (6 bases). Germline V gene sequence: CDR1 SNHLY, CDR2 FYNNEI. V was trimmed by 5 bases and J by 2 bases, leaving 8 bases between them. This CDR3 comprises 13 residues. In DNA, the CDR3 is TGTGCCAGCAGTCTGGGACACACAGATACGCAGTATTTT. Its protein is CASSLGHTDTQYF.

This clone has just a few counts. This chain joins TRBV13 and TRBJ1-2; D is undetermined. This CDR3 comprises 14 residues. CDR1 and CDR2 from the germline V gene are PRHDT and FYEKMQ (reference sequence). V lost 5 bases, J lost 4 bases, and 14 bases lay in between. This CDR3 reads CASSPRREGYGYTF. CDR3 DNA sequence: TGTGCCAGCAGCCCTCGGAGGGAGGGCTATGGCTACACCTTC.

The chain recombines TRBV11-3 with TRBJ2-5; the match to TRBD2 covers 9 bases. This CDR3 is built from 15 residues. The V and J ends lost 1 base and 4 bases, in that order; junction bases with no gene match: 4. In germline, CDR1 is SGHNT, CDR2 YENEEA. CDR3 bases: TGTGCCAGCAGCTTAGGGGGACTAGCAACAGAGACCCAGTACTTC. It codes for CASSLGGLATETQYF.

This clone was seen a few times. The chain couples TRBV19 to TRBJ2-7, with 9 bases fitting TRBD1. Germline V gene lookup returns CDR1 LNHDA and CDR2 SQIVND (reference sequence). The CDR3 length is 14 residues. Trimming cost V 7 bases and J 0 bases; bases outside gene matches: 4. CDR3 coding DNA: TGTGCCAGTAAAGGACAGGGGAGCTCCTACGAGCAGTACTTC. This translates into CASKGQGSSYEQYF.

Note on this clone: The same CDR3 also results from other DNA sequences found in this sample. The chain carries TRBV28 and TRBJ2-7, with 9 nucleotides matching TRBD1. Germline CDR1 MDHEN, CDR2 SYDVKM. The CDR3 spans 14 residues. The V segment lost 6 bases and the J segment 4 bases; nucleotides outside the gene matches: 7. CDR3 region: CASRRQGVSYEQYF. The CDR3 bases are TGTGCCAGCAGGAGACAGGGGGTGTCGTACGAGCAGTACTTC.

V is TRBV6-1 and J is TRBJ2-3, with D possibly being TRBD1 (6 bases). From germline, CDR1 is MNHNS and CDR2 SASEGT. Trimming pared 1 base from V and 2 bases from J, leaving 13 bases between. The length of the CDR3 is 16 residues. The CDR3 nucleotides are TGTGCCAGCAGTGAAGGGGCAGGGGTGGTCACAGATACGCAGTATTTT. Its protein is CASSEGAGVVTDTQYF.

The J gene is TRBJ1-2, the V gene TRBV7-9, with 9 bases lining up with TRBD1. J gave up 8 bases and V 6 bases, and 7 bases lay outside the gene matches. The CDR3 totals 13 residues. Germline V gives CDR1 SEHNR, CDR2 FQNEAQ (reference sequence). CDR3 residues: CASSLQGAGGYTF. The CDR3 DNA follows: TGTGCCAGCAGTTTACAGGGGGCCGGGGGCTACACCTTC. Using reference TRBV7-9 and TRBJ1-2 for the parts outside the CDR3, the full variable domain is DTGVSQNPRHKITKRGQNVTFRCDPISEHNRLYWYRQTLGQGPEFLTYFQNEAQLEKSRLLSDRFSAERPKGSFSTLEIQRTEQGDSAMYLCASSLQGAGGYTFGSGTRLTVV.

The CDR3 loop is CASSSGVPYEQYF. CDR3 coding DNA: TGTGCCAGCAGTTCAGGGGTCCCCTACGAGCAGTACTTC. The chain employs TRBV6-2 or TRBV6-3 and TRBJ2-7, with a weak D call TRBD1 (6 bases). Germline CDR1 MNHEY, CDR2 SVGEGT. The CDR3 is made up of 13 amino acids. V was shortened by 4 bases and J by 2 bases, with 9 bases between the two germline ends.

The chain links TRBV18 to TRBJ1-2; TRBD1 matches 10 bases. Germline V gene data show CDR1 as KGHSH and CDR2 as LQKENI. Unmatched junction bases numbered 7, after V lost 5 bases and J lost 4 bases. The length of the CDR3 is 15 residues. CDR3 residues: CASSADRGPSYGYTF. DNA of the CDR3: TGTGCCAGCTCAGCCGACAGGGGGCCTAGCTATGGCTACACCTTC.

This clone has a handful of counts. CDR3 sequence reads: CASSGRRGSQPQHF. CDR3 in DNA: TGTGCCAGCAGTGGGCGCAGGGGTTCTCAGCCCCAGCATTTT. The V and J genes are TRBV2 and TRBJ1-5; D is perhaps TRBD1 (6 bases). The CDR3 sequence is 14 residues long. Trimming cost V 4 bases and J 6 bases, with 13 bases left between them. CDR1 is SNHLY, CDR2 FYNNEI, per germline.

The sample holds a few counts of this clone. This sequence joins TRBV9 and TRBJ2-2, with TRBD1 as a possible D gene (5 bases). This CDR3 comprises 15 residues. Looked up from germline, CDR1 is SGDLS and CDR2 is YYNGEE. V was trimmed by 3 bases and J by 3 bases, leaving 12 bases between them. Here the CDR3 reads CASSARQTYTGELFF. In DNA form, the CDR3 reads TGTGCCAGCAGCGCTCGACAGACTTACACCGGGGAGCTGTTTTTT.

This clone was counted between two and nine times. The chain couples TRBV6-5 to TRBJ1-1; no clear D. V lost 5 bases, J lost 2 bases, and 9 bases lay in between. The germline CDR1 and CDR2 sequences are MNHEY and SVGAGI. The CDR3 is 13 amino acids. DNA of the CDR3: TGTGCCAGCAGTACTGGACTCAACACTGAAGCTTTCTTT. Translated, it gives CASSTGLNTEAFF.

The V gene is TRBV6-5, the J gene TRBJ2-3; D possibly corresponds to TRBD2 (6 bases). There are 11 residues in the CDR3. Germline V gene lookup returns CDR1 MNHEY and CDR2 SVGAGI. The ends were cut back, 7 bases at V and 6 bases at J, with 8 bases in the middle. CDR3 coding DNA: TGTGCCAGCATTCGGGGGGATACGCAGTATTTT. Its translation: CASIRGDTQYF.

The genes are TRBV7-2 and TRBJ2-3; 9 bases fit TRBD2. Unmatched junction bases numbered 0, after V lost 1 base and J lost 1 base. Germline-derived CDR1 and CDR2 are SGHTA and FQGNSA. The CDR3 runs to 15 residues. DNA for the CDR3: TGTGCCAGCAGCTTAGTAGCGGGAGGCACAGATACGCAGTATTTT. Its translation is CASSLVAGGTDTQYF. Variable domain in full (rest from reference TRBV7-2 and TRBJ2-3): GAGVSQSPSNKVTEKGKDVELRCDPISGHTALYWYRQSLGQGLEFLIYFQGNSAPDKSGLPSDRFSAERTGGSVSTLTIQRTQQEDSAVYLCASSLVAGGTDTQYFGPGTRLTVL.

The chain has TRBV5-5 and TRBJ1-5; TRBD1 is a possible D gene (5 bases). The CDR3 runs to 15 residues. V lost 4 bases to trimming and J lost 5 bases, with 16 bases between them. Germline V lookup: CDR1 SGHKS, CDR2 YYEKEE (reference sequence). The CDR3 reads CASSPIVGGDQPQHF. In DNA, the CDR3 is TGTGCCAGCAGCCCGATTGTGGGGGGGGATCAGCCCCAGCATTTT.

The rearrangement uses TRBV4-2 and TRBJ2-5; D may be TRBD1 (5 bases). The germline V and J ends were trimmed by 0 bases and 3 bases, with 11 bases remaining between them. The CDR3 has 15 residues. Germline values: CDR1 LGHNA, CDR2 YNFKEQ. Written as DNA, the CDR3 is TGTGCCAGCAGCCAAGATGGGCAGGGCAAAGAGACCCAGTACTTC. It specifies CASSQDGQGKETQYF.

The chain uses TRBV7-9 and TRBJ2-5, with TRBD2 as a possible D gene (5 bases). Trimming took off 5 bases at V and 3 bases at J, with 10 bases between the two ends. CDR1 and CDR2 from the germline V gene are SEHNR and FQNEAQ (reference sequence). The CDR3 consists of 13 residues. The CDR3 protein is CASSPREKETQYF. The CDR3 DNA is TGTGCCAGCAGCCCCCGGGAAAAAGAGACCCAGTACTTC.

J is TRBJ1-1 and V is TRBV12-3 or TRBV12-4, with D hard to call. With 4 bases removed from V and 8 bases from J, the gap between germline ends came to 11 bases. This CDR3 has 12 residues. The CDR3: CASSSGIGEAFF. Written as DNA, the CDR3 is TGTGCCAGCAGTTCCGGGATAGGGGAAGCTTTCTTT.

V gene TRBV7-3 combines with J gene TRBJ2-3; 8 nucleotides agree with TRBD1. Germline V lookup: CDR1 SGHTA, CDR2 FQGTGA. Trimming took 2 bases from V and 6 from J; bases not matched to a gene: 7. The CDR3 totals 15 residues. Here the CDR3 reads CASSLAGQGPDTQYF. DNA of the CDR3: TGTGCCAGCAGCTTAGCTGGACAGGGTCCGGATACGCAGTATTTT.

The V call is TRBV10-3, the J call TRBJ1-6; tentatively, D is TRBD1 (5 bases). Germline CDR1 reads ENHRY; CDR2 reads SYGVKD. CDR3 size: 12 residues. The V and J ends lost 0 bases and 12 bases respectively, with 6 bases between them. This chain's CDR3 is CAISESGGPLHF. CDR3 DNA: TGTGCCATCAGTGAGTCGGGGGGACCCCTCCACTTT.

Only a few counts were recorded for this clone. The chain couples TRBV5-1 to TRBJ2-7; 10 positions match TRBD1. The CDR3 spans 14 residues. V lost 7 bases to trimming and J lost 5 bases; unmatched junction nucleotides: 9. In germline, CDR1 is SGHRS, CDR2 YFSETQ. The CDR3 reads CASSYDRGQNEQYF. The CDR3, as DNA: TGCGCCAGCTCATACGACAGGGGGCAAAACGAGCAGTACTTC. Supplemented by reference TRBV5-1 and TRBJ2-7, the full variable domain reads KAGVTQTPRYLIKTRGQQVTLSCSPISGHRSVSWYQQTPGQGLQFLFEYFSETQRNKGNFPGRFSGRQFSNSRSEMNVSTLELGDSALYLCASSYDRGQNEQYFGPGTRLTVT.

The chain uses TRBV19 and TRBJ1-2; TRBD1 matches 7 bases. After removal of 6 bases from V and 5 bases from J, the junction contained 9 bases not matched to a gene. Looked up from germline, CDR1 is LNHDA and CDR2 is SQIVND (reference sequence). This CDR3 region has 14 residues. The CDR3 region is CASSLGTEVYGYTF. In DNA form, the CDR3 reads TGTGCCAGTAGCCTAGGGACAGAGGTTTATGGCTACACCTTC.

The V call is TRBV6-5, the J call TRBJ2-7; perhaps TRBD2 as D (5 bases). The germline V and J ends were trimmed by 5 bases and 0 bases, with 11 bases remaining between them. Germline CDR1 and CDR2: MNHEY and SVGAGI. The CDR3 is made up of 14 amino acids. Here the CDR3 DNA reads TGTGCCAGCAGTCGAGGGTTTAGCTCCTACGAGCAGTACTTC. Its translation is CASSRGFSSYEQYF.